These T cell receptor beta chains were read from a single sample in a study of PD-1 blockade in classical Hodgkin lymphoma. This table comes from immunoSEQ multiplex PCR, and its TCRdb copy is limited to in-frame clones, with some not included. The sample contains 25,000 to 30,000 clones, almost 90% of which appear only once. The source material was CD8+ T cells from blood, sampled at baseline. These receptors were taken from a human donor with classical Hodgkin lymphoma. Each CDR3 is given with its conserved first and last residue. The D gene is left open where the match is weak. Rows may omit the clone size; those that give it use once, few, many or a size class.

cdr3_nt | cdr3_aa | j_call | v_call | clone_size | d_call
TGTGCCAGTAGTATTCCCTGGGGATACACTGAAGCTTTCTTT | CASSIPWGYTEAFF | TRBJ1-1 | TRBV19 | NA | NA
TGTGCCAGCAGTACACTCGTGGACGAGCAGTACTTC | CASSTLVDEQYF | TRBJ2-7 | TRBV28 | NA | NA
TGTGCCAGCAGCTTGGGGGGGTACGAGCAGTACTTC | CASSLGGYEQYF | TRBJ2-7 | TRBV5-4 | NA | NA
TGTGCCAGCAGTCCAGAGCTCCCACCTGGAAACACCATATATTTT | CASSPELPPGNTIYF | TRBJ1-3 | TRBV27 | few | NA
TGTGCCAGCAGTTTATTTCCGGGAAAGGGTGAGACCCAGTACTTC | CASSLFPGKGETQYF | TRBJ2-5 | TRBV27 | once | NA
TGTGCCAGCAGTTTCATAGCGGGGGGGTACGAGCAGTACTTC | CASSFIAGGYEQYF | TRBJ2-7 | TRBV27 | NA | TRBD2
TGTGCCTGGGCGGCCTTGGAAGCTTTCTTT | CAWAALEAFF | TRBJ1-1 | TRBV30 | few | NA
TGTGCCTGGAGTGTGGCATTGCAAGAGACCCAGTACTTC | CAWSVALQETQYF | TRBJ2-5 | TRBV30 | NA | NA
TGTGCCAGCAGCAACCGGGGGGATCGGCCCCAGCATTTT | CASSNRGDRPQHF | TRBJ1-5 | TRBV27 | few | NA
TGTGCCAGCAGTTTAGTAGTAGATCCCACCGGGGAGCTGTTTTTT | CASSLVVDPTGELFF | TRBJ2-2 | TRBV28 | NA | NA
TGTGCCAGCAGGACAGGGAACAATGAGCAGTTCTTC | CASRTGNNEQFF | TRBJ2-1 | TRBV6-6 | NA | TRBD1
TGCAGCGTTCACCCCGGGGACAAGGGAGGCTACACCTTC | CSVHPGDKGGYTF | TRBJ1-2 | TRBV29-1 | NA | NA
TGTGCCAGCAGCTTACAGGGCGGCAACGAGCAGTACTTC | CASSLQGGNEQYF | TRBJ2-7 | TRBV5-6 | NA | NA
TGTGCCAGCAGCCTTGGGGGGAGCTCCTACGAGCAGTACTTC | CASSLGGSSYEQYF | TRBJ2-7 | TRBV25-1 | NA | NA
TGTGCCTGGAGATGGGCGCGGACGGGCTACACCTTC | CAWRWARTGYTF | TRBJ1-2 | TRBV30 | few | NA
TGTGCCAGTAGTTGGACTAGCGGATACACAGATACGCAGTATTTT | CASSWTSGYTDTQYF | TRBJ2-3 | TRBV19 | NA | TRBD2
TGCGCCAGCAGTGTTACATTGGGCTACGAGCAGTACTTC | CASSVTLGYEQYF | TRBJ2-7 | TRBV10-1 | NA | NA
TGTGCCAGCAGTGAATGGGACAGGGACACTGGAAACACCATATATTTT | CASSEWDRDTGNTIYF | TRBJ1-3 | TRBV25-1 | NA | TRBD1
TGTGCCAGCAGCCCAGAACCTTCCGGGGAGCTGTTTTTT | CASSPEPSGELFF | TRBJ2-2 | TRBV7-9 | few | NA
TGTGCCAGCAGCGTAGCAGGAGTCTCCTACAATGAGCAGTTCTTC | CASSVAGVSYNEQFF | TRBJ2-1 | TRBV9 | NA | NA
TGTGCCAGCAGCGTAGAAGCTTTAACCTACGAGCAGTACTTC | CASSVEALTYEQYF | TRBJ2-7 | TRBV9 | few | NA
TGCGCCAGCACGACAGGGGAACATGGCACAGATACGCAGTATTTT | CASTTGEHGTDTQYF | TRBJ2-3 | TRBV10-2 | NA | TRBD1
TGTGCCAGCAGATCCAGGGGGACTAGCACAGATACGCAGTATTTT | CASRSRGTSTDTQYF | TRBJ2-3 | TRBV21-1 | NA | NA
TGTGCCAGCAGCCCAGGGACAGACTATTTCCAAGAGACCCAGTACTTC | CASSPGTDYFQETQYF | TRBJ2-5 | TRBV7-8 | NA | TRBD1
TGTGCCAGCAGCCGAGGAGGACAGACCTATGGCTACACCTTC | CASSRGGQTYGYTF | TRBJ1-2 | TRBV14 | NA | NA
TGCGCCAGCAGCCAAGGAGCGGGAAGCTCCTACGAGCAGTACTTC | CASSQGAGSSYEQYF | TRBJ2-7 | TRBV4-1 | NA | TRBD2
TGTGCCAGCAGCTTAGGGGACAGCAGCACAGATACGCAGTATTTT | CASSLGDSSTDTQYF | TRBJ2-3 | TRBV7-9 | NA | TRBD1
TGTGCCAGCAGCCAAGTGTGGGAGTTCACAGATACGCAGTATTTT | CASSQVWEFTDTQYF | TRBJ2-3 | TRBV14 | NA | NA
TGCGCCAGCAGCCAAGGGGGACTAGCGGGAGTAACCGGGGAGCTGTTTTTT | CASSQGGLAGVTGELFF | TRBJ2-2 | TRBV4-1 | NA | TRBD2
TGTGCCAGCAGCTCCGGGGGGGGCACTGAAGCTTTCTTT | CASSSGGGTEAFF | TRBJ1-1 | TRBV5-5 | NA | NA
TGTGCCAGCAGTGGTGACGATCGGGTTTGGGATGAGCAGTTCTTC | CASSGDDRVWDEQFF | TRBJ2-1 | TRBV6-1 | NA | NA
TGTGCCAGCAGTTCGAGGAGGGGGCAAGAGAAGGGCTACACCTTC | CASSSRRGQEKGYTF | TRBJ1-2 | TRBV27 | NA | TRBD1
TGCGCCAGCAGTGAGTGCCCAGCCTCCAGGGGGCCCTACGAGCAGTACTTC | CASSECPASRGPYEQYF | TRBJ2-7 | TRBV10-1 | NA | TRBD1
TGTGCCAGCAGCTTAGATGATTTCACAGATACGCAGTATTTT | CASSLDDFTDTQYF | TRBJ2-3 | TRBV7-9 | NA | NA
TGTGCCAGCAGCTGGATGGGGGATCAGCCCCAGCATTTT | CASSWMGDQPQHF | TRBJ1-5 | TRBV7-9 | NA | NA
TGTGCCAGCAGTGATGATGAGCAGTTCTTC | CASSDDEQFF | TRBJ2-1 | TRBV2 | NA | NA
TGTGCCAGCAGCGTGGGGACAGGGATTGAAAAACTGTTTTTT | CASSVGTGIEKLFF | TRBJ1-4 | TRBV9 | NA | TRBD1
TGTGCCATCACGGCGACGGGCACTGAAGCTTTCTTT | CAITATGTEAFF | TRBJ1-1 | TRBV10-3 | few | NA
TGTGCCAGCAGCTTAGATTCCGGGAGATCGAACACCGGGGAGCTGTTTTTT | CASSLDSGRSNTGELFF | TRBJ2-2 | TRBV11-3 | NA | NA
TGCAGCGTTGTAGCGGTATGGGCAGGGGGCCCAAACTACTCCTACAATGAGCAGTTCTTC | CSVVAVWAGGPNYSYNEQFF | TRBJ2-1 | TRBV29-1 | NA | TRBD1
TGTGCCAGCAGCTTAGGGGACCTTAACTCCTACGAGCAGTACTTC | CASSLGDLNSYEQYF | TRBJ2-7 | TRBV7-9 | NA | NA
TGTGCCAGTAGTAGCCGACGGTACTCTGGAAACACCATATATTTT | CASSSRRYSGNTIYF | TRBJ1-3 | TRBV19 | NA | NA